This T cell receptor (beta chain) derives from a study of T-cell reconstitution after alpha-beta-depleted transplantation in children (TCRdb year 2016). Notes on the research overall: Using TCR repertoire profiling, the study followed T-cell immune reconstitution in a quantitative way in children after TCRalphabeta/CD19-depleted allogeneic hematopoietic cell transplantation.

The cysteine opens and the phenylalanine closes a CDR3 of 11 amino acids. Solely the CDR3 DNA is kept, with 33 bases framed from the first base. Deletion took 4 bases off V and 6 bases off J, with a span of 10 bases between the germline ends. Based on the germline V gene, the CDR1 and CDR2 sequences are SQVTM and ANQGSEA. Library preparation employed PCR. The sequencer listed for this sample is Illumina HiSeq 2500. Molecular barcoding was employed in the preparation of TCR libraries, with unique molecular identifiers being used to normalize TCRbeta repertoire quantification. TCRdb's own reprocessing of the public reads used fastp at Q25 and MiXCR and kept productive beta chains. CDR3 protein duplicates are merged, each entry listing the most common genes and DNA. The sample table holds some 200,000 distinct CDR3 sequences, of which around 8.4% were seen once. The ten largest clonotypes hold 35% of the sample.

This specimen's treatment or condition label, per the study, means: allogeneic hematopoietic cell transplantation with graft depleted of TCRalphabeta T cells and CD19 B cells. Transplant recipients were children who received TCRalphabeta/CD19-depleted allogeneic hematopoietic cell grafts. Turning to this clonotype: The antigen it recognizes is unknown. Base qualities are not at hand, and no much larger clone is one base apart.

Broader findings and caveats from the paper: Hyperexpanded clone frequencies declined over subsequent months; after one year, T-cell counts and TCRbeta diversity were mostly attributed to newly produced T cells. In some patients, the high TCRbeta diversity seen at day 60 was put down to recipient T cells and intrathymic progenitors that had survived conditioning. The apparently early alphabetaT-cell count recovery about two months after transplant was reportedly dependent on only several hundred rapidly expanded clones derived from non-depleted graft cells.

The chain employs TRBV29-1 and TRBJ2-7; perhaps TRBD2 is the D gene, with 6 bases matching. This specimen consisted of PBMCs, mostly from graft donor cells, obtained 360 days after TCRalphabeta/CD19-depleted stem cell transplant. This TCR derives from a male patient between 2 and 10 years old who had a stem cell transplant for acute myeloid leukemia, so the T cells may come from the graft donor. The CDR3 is CSVAGVREQYF. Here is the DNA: TGCAGCGTTGCGGGGGTCCGCGAGCAGTACTTC.